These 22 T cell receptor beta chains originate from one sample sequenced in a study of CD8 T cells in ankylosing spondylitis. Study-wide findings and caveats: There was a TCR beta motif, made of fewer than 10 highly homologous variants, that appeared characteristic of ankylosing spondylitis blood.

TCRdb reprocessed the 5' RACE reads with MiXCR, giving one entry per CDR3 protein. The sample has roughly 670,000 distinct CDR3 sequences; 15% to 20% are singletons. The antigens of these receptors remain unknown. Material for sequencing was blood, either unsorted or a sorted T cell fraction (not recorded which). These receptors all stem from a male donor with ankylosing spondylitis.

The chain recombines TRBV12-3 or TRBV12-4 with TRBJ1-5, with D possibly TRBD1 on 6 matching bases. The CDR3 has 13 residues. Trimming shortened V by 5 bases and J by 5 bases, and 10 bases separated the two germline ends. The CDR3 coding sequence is TGTGCCAGCAGTCTCCAGGGGCATCAGCCCCAGCATTTT. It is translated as CASSLQGHQPQHF.

CDR3 bases: TGCGCCAGCAGCCAGCCAGGGTCGGAAAAACTGTTTTTT. Translation gives CASSQPGSEKLFF. The chain carries TRBV4-1 and TRBJ1-4; the D gene is possibly TRBD1 (5 bases). The CDR3 spans 13 residues. Germline V gives CDR1 MGHRA, CDR2 YSYEKL. V was shortened by 3 bases and J by 8 bases, with 10 bases between the two germline ends.

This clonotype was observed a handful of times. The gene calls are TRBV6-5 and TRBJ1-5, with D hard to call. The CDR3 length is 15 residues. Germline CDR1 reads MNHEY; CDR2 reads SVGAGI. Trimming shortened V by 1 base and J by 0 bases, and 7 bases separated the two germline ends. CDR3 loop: CASSYFYNSNQPQHF. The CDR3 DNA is TGTGCCAGCAGTTACTTTTATAATAGCAATCAGCCCCAGCATTTT.

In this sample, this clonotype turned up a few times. CDR3 sequence (DNA): TGTGCCAGCAGCGAGGCGACAGGGTCAATGCGCGAGCAGTACTTC. Its protein product is CASSEATGSMREQYF. This chain joins TRBV5-5 and TRBJ2-7; 7 bases fit TRBD1. J lost 6 bases, V lost 4 bases, and 13 bases had no gene match. The CDR3 extends over 15 amino acids. Germline V gives CDR1 SGHKS, CDR2 YYEKEE (reference sequence).

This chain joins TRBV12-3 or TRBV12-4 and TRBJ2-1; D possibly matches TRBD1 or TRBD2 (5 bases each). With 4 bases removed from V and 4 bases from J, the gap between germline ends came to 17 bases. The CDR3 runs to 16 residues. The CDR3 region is CASSSPSRGVYNEQFF. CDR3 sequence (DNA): TGTGCCAGCAGTTCCCCTAGCCGAGGGGTGTACAATGAGCAGTTCTTC.

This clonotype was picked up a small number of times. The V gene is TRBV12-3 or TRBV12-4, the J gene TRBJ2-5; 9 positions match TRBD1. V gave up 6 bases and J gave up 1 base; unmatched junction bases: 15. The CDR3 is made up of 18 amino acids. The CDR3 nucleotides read TGTGCCAGCAGAGCCAGCCCGGGACAGGGTGGCCCCCAAGAGACCCAGTACTTC. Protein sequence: CASRASPGQGGPQETQYF.

The CDR3 nucleotides read TGTGCCACCAGTGAAACTAGCACTGAGACCCAGTACTTC. It codes for CATSETSTETQYF. This chain links TRBV24-1 with TRBJ2-5, with D perhaps TRBD2 (6 bases). The germline V and J ends were trimmed by 4 bases and 5 bases, with 10 bases remaining between them. Germline CDR1 KGHDR, CDR2 SFDVKD. The CDR3 runs 13 residues.

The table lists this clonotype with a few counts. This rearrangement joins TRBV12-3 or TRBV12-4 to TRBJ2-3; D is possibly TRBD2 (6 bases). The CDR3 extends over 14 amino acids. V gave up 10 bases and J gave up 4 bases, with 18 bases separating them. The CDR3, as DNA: TGTGCCACCAAGGCCGGGGGTATGTCAGATACGCAGTATTTT. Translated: CATKAGGMSDTQYF.

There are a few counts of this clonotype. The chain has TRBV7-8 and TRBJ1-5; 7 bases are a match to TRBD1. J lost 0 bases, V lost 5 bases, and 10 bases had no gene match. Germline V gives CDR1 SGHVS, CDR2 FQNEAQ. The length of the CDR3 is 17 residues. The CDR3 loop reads CASSPTGTDYSNQPQHF. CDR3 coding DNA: TGTGCCAGCAGCCCGACCGGGACAGACTATAGCAATCAGCCCCAGCATTTT.

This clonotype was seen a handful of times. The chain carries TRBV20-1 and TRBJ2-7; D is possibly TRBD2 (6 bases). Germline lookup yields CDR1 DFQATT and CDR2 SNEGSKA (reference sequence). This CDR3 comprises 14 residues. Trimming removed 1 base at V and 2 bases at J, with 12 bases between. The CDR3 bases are TGCAGTGCTAGAGTGCAGGGAGGTCCCTACGAGCAGTACTTC. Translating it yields CSARVQGGPYEQYF.

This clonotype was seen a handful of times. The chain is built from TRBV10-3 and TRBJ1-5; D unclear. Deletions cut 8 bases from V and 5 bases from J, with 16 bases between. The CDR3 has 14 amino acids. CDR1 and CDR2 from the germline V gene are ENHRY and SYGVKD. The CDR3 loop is CAIGQQLGDQPQHF. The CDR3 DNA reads TGTGCCATCGGCCAACAACTGGGTGATCAGCCCCAGCATTTT.

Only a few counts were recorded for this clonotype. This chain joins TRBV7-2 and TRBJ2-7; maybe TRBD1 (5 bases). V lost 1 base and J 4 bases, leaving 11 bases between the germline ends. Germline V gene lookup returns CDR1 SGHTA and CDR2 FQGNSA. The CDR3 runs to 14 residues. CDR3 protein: CASSLEGRAYEQYF. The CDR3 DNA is TGTGCCAGCAGCTTAGAGGGCAGGGCTTACGAGCAGTACTTC. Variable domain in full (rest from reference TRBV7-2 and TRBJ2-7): GAGVSQSPSNKVTEKGKDVELRCDPISGHTALYWYRQSLGQGLEFLIYFQGNSAPDKSGLPSDRFSAERTGGSVSTLTIQRTQQEDSAVYLCASSLEGRAYEQYFGPGTRLTVT.

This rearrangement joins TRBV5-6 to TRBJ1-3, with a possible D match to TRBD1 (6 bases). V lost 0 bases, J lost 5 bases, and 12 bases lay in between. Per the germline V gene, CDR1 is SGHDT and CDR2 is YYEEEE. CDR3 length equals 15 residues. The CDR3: CASSLGQVPRNTIYF. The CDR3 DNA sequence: TGTGCCAGCAGCTTGGGACAGGTCCCAAGAAACACCATATATTTT.

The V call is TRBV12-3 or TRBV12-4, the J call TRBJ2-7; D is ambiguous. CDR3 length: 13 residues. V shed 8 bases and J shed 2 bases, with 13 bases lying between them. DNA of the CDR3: TGTGCCAGCGGACCGGCGGAAACCTACGAGCAGTACTTC. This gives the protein CASGPAETYEQYF.

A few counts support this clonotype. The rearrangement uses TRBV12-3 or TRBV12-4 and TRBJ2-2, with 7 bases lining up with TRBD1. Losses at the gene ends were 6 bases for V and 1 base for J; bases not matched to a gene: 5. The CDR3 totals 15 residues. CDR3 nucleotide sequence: TGTGCCAGCAGGTACCGACAGGGGAACACCGGGGAGCTGTTTTTT. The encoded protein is CASRYRQGNTGELFF.

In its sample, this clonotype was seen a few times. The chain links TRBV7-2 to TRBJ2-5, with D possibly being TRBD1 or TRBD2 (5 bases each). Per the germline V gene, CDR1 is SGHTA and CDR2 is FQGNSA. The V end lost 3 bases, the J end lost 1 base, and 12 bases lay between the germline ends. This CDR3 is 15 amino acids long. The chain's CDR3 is CASSFVGASQETQYF. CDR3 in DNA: TGTGCCAGCAGCTTCGTCGGGGCTTCCCAAGAGACCCAGTACTTC.

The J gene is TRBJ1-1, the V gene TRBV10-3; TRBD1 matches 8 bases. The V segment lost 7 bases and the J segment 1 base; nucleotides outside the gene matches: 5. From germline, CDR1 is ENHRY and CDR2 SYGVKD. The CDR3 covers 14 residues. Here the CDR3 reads CAITAGQGNTEAFF. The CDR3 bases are TGTGCCATCACCGCCGGACAGGGGAACACTGAAGCTTTCTTT.

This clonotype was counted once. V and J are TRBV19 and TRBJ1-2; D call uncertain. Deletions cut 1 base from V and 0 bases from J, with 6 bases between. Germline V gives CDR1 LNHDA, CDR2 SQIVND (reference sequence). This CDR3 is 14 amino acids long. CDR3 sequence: CASSIATANYGYTF. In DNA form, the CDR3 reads TGTGCCAGTAGTATAGCTACAGCTAACTATGGCTACACCTTC.

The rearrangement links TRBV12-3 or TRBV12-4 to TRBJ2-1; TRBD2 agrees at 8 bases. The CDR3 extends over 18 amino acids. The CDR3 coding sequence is TGTACCTGCAGTCCACCGTCCCCAATAGCGGGACAATACAATGAGCAGTTCTTC. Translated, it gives CTCSPPSPIAGQYNEQFF.

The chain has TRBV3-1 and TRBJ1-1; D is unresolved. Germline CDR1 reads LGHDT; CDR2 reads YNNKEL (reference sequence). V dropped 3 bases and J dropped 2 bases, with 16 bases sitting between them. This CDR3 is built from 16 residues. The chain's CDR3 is CASSQAGRRLNTEAFF. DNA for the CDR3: TGTGCCAGCAGCCAGGCCGGACGGCGATTAAACACTGAAGCTTTCTTT.

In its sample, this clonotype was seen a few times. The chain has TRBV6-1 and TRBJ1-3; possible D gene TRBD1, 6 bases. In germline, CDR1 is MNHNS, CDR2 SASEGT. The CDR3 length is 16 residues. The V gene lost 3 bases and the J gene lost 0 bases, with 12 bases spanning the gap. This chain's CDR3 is CASSETGLLSGNTIYF. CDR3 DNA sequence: TGTGCCAGCAGTGAGACAGGCCTACTCTCTGGAAACACCATATATTTT.

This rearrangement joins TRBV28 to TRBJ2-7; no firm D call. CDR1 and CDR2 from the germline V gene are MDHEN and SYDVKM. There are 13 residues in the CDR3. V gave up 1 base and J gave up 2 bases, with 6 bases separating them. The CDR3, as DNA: TGTGCCAGCAGTTTATATGACCCCTACGAGCAGTACTTC. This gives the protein CASSLYDPYEQYF.